Below are 3 T cell receptor beta chains sequenced from a single sample in a study of blood T cell repertoires in COVID-19. TCRdb keeps only in-frame clones here, not all; method: immunoSEQ multiplex PCR. The profile shows some 56,000 clones, 73% of them singletons. Sequencing input: peripheral blood. These receptor sequences come from a woman in her fifties or sixties with active or convalescent COVID-19.

The chain links TRBV7-7 to TRBJ2-3; D remains unclear. Germline lookup yields CDR1 SSHAT and CDR2 FNYEAQ (reference sequence). The CDR3 has 15 residues. Trimming left V 1 base short and J 0 bases short, with 8 bases between. The CDR3 is CASSLGRSSTDTQYF. CDR3 coding DNA: TGTGCCAGCAGCTTAGGCAGGTCTAGCACAGATACGCAGTATTTT.

The chain combines TRBV2 with TRBJ2-5; TRBD2 agrees at 8 bases. V trimming: 6 bases; J trimming: 3 bases; junction bases outside the gene matches: 6. The CDR3 consists of 14 residues. Germline V gives CDR1 SNHLY, CDR2 FYNNEI. CDR3 DNA: TGTGCCAGCAGCGGCCGTAGCGGGAAAGAGACCCAGTACTTC. Residues: CASSGRSGKETQYF. Filled out from reference TRBV2 and TRBJ2-5, the complete variable domain reads EPEVTQTPSHQVTQMGQEVILRCVPISNHLYFYWYRQILGQKVEFLVSFYNNEISEKSEIFDDQFSVERPDGSNFTLKIRSTKLEDSAMYFCASSGRSGKETQYFGPGTRLLVL.

The table lists this clone with a count of one. The gene calls are TRBV7-2 and TRBJ1-5; weak D call: TRBD1 (5 bases). The germline gives CDR1 SGHTA, CDR2 FQGNSA. This CDR3 contains 18 residues. V was shortened by 5 bases and J by 0 bases, with 20 bases between the two germline ends. For the CDR3, the DNA is TGTGCCAGCAGCAAGGGTTGGGGCCGGGGGAATAGCAATCAGCCCCAGCATTTT. Translation gives CASSKGWGRGNSNQPQHF.